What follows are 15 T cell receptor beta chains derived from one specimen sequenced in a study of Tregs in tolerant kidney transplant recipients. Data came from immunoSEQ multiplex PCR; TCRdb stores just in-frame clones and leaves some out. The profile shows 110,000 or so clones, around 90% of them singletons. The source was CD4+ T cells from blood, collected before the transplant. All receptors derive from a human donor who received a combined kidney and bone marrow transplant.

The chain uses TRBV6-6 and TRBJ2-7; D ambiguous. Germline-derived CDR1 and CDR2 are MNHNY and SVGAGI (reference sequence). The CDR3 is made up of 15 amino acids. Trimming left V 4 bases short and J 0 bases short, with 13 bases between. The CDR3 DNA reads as TGTGCCAGCAGTTCCCAGACACGAAACTCCTACGAGCAGTACTTC. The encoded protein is CASSSQTRNSYEQYF.

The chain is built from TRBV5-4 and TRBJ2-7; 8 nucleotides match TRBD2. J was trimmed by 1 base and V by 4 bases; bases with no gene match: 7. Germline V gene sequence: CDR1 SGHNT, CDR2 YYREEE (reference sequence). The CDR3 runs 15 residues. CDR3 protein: CASSPSGSGSYEQYF. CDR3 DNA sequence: TGTGCCAGCAGCCCGAGCGGGAGCGGGTCCTACGAGCAGTACTTC.

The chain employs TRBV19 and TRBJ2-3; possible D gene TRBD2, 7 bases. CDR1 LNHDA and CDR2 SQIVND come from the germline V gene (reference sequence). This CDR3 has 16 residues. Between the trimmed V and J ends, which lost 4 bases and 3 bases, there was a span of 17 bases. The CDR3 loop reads CASSRGGAVGTDTQYF. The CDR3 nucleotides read TGTGCCAGTAGTAGGGGGGGGGCAGTAGGGACAGATACGCAGTATTTT.

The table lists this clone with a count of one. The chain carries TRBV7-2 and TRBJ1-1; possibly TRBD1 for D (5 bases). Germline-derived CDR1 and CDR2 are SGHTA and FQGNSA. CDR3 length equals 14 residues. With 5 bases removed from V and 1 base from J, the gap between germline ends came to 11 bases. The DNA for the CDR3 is TGTGCCAGCAGCCTATCGGGGGGGAACACTGAAGCTTTCTTT. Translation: CASSLSGGNTEAFF. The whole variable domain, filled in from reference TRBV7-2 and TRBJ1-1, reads GAGVSQSPSNKVTEKGKDVELRCDPISGHTALYWYRQSLGQGLEFLIYFQGNSAPDKSGLPSDRFSAERTGGSVSTLTIQRTQQEDSAVYLCASSLSGGNTEAFFGQGTRLTVV.

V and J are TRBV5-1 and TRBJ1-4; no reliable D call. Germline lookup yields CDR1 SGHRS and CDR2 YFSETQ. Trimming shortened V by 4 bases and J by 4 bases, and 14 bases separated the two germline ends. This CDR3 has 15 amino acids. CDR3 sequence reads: CASSPRAEINEKLFF. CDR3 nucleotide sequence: TGCGCCAGCAGCCCCCGTGCCGAGATTAATGAAAAACTGTTTTTT.

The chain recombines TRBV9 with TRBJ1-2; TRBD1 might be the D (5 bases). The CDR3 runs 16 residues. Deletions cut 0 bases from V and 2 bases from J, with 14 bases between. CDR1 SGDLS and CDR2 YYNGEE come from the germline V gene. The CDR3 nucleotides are TGTGCCAGCAGCGTAGAGGAGGGGAAGGGGAACTATGGCTACACCTTC. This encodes CASSVEEGKGNYGYTF.

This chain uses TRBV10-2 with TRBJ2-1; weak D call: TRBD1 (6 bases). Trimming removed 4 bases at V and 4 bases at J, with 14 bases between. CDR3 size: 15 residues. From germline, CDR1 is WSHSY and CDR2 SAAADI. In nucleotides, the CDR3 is TGCGCCAGCAGTGGGCTGCCGGGACAATACAATGAGCAGTTCTTC. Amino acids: CASSGLPGQYNEQFF.

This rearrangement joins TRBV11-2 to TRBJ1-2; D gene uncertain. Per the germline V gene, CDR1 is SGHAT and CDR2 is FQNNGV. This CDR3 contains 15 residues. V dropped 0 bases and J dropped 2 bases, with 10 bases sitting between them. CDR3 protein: CASSLELGRNYGYTF. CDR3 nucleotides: TGTGCCAGCAGCTTAGAATTGGGCAGGAACTATGGCTACACCTTC.

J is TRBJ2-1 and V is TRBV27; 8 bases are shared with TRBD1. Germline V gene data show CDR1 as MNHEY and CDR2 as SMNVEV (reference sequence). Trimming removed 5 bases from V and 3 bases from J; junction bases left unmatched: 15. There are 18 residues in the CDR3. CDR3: CASSPFRDRIDNYNEQFF. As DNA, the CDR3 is TGTGCCAGCAGTCCGTTCCGGGACAGGATCGATAACTACAATGAGCAGTTCTTC.

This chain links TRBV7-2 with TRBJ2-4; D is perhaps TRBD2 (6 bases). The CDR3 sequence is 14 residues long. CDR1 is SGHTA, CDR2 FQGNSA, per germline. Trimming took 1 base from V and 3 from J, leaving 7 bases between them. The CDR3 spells CASSLVGGKNIQYF. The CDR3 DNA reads TGTGCCAGCAGCTTAGTGGGAGGCAAAAACATTCAGTACTTC.

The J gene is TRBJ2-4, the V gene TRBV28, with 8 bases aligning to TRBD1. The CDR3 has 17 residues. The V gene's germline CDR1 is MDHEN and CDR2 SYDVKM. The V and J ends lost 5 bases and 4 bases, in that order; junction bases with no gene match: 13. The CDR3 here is CASSDTHRTGMKNIQYF. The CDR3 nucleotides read TGTGCCAGCAGTGACACGCACAGGACAGGGATGAAAAACATTCAGTACTTC. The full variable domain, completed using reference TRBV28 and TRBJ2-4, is DVKVTQSSRYLVKRTGEKVFLECVQDMDHENMFWYRQDPGLGLRLIYFSYDVKMKEKGDIPEGYSVSREKKERFSLILESASTNQTSMYLCASSDTHRTGMKNIQYFGAGTRLSVL.

The CDR3 nucleotides read TGTGCCAGCTCACCCGACAAATATAACTATGGCTACACCTTC. It codes for CASSPDKYNYGYTF. This chain links TRBV18 with TRBJ1-2; no definite D call. Germline CDR1 reads KGHSH; CDR2 reads LQKENI. The CDR3 spans 14 residues. V shed 3 bases and J shed 1 base, with 9 bases lying between them. The variable domain in full, with the rest retrieved from reference TRBV18 and TRBJ1-2, is NAGVMQNPRHLVRRRGQEARLRCSPMKGHSHVYWYRQLPEEGLKFMVYLQKENIIDESGMPKERFSAEFPKEGPSILRIQQVVRGDSAAYFCASSPDKYNYGYTFGSGTRLTVV.

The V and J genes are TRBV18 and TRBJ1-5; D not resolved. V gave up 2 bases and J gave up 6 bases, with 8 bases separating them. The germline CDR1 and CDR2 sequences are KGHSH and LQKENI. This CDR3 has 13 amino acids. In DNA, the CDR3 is TGTGCCAGCTCACCAGAGGGAAGTCAGCCCCAGCATTTT. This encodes CASSPEGSQPQHF.

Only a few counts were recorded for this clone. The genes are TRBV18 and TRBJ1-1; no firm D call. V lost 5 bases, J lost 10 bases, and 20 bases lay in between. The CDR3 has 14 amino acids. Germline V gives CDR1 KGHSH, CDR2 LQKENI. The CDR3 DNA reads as TGTGCCAGCTCAGACTTCGAGGCAGCCGGCGGAGCTTTCTTT. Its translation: CASSDFEAAGGAFF.

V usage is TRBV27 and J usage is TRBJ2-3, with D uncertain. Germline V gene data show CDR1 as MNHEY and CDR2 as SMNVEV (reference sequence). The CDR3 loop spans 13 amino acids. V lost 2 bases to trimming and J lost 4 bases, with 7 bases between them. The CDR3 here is CASSLGGPDTQYF. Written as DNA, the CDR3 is TGTGCCAGCAGTTTAGGTGGCCCAGATACGCAGTATTTT.